This T cell receptor beta chain stems from a study of T cells in Graves' hyperthyroidism and ophthalmopathy. Germline lookup yields CDR1 LNHNV and CDR2 YYDKDF (reference sequence). This CDR3 is built from 15 residues. About this clonotype: What it binds is unknown. Relative to the germline gene, one junction end is altered; a read error may explain this.

No progression to ophthalmopathy during 18 months of follow-up defined stable disease. Subjects aged 18 to 65 presented with newly diagnosed hyperthyroidism of less than 2 months' duration. The study left out patients who had uncontrolled infection, other autoimmune disease, pregnancy or lactation. RNA transcripts provided the source from which TCR beta CDR3 regions were amplified. A set of HTBI primers served as the primers for a first-round RT-PCR of the TCR CDR3. A single record per CDR3 protein comes from TCRdb applying MiXCR to the multiplex PCR reads. The table includes a few hundred thousand distinct CDR3 sequences, about half detected once. General observations from the study: Blood also held most thyroid clonotypes expanded beyond 0.001.

Sequenced material: peripheral blood or thyroid tissue (not recorded which). The receptor comes from a woman aged 18-29 years with Graves' hyperthyroidism. V and J are TRBV15 and TRBJ2-2; possible D gene TRBD2, 6 bases. The CDR3 DNA reads as TGTGCCACCAGCAGAGAACGGGGCGGGACCGGTGAGCAGTTTTTT. The encoded protein is CATSRERGGTGEQFF. The full variable domain, with the rest looked up from reference TRBV15 and TRBJ2-2, is DAMVIQNPRYQVTQFGKPVTLSCSQTLNHNVMYWYQQKSSQAPKLLFHYYDKDFNNEADTPDNFQSRRPNTSFCFLDIRSPGLGDTAMYLCATSRERGGTGEQFFGEGSRLTVL.